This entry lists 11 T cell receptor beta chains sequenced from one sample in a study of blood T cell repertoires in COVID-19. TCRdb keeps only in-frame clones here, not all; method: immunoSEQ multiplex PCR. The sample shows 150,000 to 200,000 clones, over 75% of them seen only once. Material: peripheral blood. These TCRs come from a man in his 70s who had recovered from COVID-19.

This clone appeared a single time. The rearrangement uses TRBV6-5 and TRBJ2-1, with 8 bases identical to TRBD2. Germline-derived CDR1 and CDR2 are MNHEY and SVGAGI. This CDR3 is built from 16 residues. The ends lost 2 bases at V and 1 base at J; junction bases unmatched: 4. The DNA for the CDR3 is TGTGCCAGCAGTTACACGACTAGCGTGTCCTACAATGAGCAGTTCTTC. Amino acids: CASSYTTSVSYNEQFF.

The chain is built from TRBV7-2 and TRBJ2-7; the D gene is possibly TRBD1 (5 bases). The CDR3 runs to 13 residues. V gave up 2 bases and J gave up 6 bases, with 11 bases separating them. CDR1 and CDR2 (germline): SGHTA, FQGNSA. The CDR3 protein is CASSLSFQGEQYF. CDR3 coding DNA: TGTGCCAGCAGCTTAAGTTTTCAGGGCGAGCAGTACTTC.

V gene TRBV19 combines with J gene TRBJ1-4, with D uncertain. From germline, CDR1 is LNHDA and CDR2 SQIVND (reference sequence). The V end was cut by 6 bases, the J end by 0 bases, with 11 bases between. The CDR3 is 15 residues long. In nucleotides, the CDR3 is TGTGCCAGTAGAGCGGCCCCAGCAACTAATGAAAAACTGTTTTTT. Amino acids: CASRAAPATNEKLFF. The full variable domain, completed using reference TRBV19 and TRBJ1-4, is DGGITQSPKYLFRKEGQNVTLSCEQNLNHDAMYWYRQDPGQGLRLIYYSQIVNDFQKGDIAEGYSVSREKKESFPLTVTSAQKNPTAFYLCASRAAPATNEKLFFGSGTQLSVL.

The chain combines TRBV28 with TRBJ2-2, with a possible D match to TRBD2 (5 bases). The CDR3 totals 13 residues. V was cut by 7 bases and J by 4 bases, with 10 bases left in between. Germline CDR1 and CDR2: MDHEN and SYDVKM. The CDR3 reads CASMIGVTGELFF. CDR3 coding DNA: TGTGCCAGCATGATCGGGGTCACCGGGGAGCTGTTTTTT.

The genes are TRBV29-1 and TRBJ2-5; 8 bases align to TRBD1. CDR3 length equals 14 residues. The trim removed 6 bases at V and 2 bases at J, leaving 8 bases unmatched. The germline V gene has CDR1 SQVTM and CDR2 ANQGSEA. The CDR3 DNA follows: TGCAGCGTCAACAGGGGGGTGGGTCAAGAGACCCAGTACTTC. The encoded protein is CSVNRGVGQETQYF. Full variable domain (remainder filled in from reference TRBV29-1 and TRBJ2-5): SAVISQKPSRDICQRGTSLTIQCQVDSQVTMMFWYRQQPGQSLTLIATANQGSEATYESGFVIDKFPISRPNLTFSTLTVSNMSPEDSSIYLCSVNRGVGQETQYFGPGTRLLVL.

This CDR3 is CASSPRQLASEQYF. In DNA, the CDR3 is TGTGCCAGCAGTCCCAGACAACTAGCGAGCGAGCAGTACTTC. The chain is built from TRBV6-2 or TRBV6-3 and TRBJ2-7; 7 nucleotides agree with TRBD2. The CDR3 consists of 14 residues. The germline CDR1 and CDR2 sequences are MNHEY and SVGEGT. V shed 5 bases and J 6 bases; nucleotides not matched to a gene: 10.

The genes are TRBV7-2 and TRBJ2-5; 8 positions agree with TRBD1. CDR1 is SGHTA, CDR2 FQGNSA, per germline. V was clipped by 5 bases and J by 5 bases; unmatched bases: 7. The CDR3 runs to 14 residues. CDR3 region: CASSRTGFQETQYF. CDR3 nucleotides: TGTGCCAGCAGCCGGACAGGGTTCCAGGAGACCCAGTACTTC.

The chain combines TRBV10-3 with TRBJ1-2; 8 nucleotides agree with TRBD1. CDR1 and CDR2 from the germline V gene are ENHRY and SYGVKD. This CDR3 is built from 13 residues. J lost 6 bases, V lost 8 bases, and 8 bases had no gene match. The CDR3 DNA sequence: TGTGCCATCGGCGGACAGGGTACGGATGGCTACACCTTC. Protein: CAIGGQGTDGYTF.

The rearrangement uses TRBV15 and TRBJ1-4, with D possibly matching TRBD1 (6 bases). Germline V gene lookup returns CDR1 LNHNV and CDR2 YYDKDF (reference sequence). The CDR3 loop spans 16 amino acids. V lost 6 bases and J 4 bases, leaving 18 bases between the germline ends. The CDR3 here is CATRPPDGTLNEKLFF. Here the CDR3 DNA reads TGTGCCACCAGACCGCCTGACGGGACACTTAATGAAAAACTGTTTTTT.

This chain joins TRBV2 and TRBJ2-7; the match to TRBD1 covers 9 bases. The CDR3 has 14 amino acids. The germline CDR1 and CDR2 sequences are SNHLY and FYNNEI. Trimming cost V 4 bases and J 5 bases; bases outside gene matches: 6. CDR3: CASSGGTGTNEQYF. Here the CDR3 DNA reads TGTGCCAGCAGTGGGGGGACAGGGACAAACGAGCAGTACTTC.

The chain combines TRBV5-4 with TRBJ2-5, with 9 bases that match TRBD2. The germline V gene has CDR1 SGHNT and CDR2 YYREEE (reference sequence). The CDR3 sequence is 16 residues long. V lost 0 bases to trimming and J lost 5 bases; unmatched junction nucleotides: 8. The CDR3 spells CASSLDRGRGLETQYF. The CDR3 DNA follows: TGTGCCAGCAGCTTGGATCGCGGGAGGGGGTTGGAGACCCAGTACTTC.